The 15 T cell receptor beta chains reported below all come from one sample, sequenced in a study of radiation and T cells in renal cell carcinoma (dated by TCRdb to about 2020). The sample's time point label, in plain terms: blood 2 weeks post-SBRT. Sample treatment or condition, as interpreted from the label and publication: 15 Gy SBRT to primary tumor, nephrectomy 4 weeks later. Libraries were constructed by the immunoSEQ multiplex PCR assay. Not all clones reach the TCRdb copy of this immuneACCESS table, which keeps in-frame sequences only. Checked studies attribute under half of the gap to unresolved V genes and leave the rest unexplained. Recorded for this sample are 120,000 or so clones; more than 70% of them occurred a single time. The ten top clones hold about 5% of the sample. Sequencing used blood, obtained from a patient whose treatment included radiotherapy and nephrectomy. The receptor source for this set is a woman between 70 and 85 years old with renal cell carcinoma.

The chain is built from TRBV4-3 and TRBJ2-1, with a possible D match to TRBD2 (6 bases). The germline V and J ends were trimmed by 4 bases and 8 bases, with 12 bases remaining between them. Germline V CDR1 and CDR2: LGHNA, YSLEER. The CDR3 extends over 13 amino acids. The CDR3 loop reads CASSLRGGDEQFF. The CDR3 bases are TGCGCCAGCAGCCTCCGAGGAGGGGATGAGCAGTTCTTC.

The chain joins TRBV9 to TRBJ2-3; 7 nucleotides match TRBD2. The trim removed 0 bases at V and 4 bases at J, leaving 8 bases unmatched. From germline, CDR1 is SGDLS and CDR2 YYNGEE. CDR3 length: 16 amino acids. CDR3 in DNA: TGTGCCAGCAGCGTAGGAGGCGGGGGTCGTGCAGATACGCAGTATTTT. This gives the protein CASSVGGGGRADTQYF. Using reference TRBV9 and TRBJ2-3 for the parts outside the CDR3, the full variable domain is DSGVTQTPKHLITATGQRVTLRCSPRSGDLSVYWYQQSLDQGLQFLIQYYNGEERAKGNILERFSAQQFPDLHSELNLSSLELGDSALYFCASSVGGGGRADTQYFGPGTRLTVL.

The J gene is TRBJ2-7, the V gene TRBV7-2; 10 nucleotides agree with TRBD2. The CDR3 covers 14 residues. J gave up 0 bases and V 9 bases, and 5 bases lay outside the gene matches. The germline V gene encodes CDR1 SGHTA and CDR2 FQGNSA. CDR3 region: CASSGTSDSYEQYF. In DNA form, the CDR3 reads TGTGCCAGTAGCGGGACTAGCGACTCCTACGAGCAGTACTTC.

This clone came up once. Compared with germline, one end of the junction differs, possibly owing to a read error. This chain uses TRBV7-7 with TRBJ2-2, with 7 nucleotides matching TRBD1. The CDR3 extends over 14 amino acids. Germline CDR1 reads SSHAT; CDR2 reads FNYEAQ (reference sequence). CDR3 sequence: CASSPRTGVGELFF. The CDR3 DNA is TGTGCTAGCAGCCCCCGAACAGGGGTCGGGGAGCTGTTTTTT.

The chain recombines TRBV5-1 with TRBJ2-2; a weak D match, TRBD1 (6 bases). Trimming removed 4 bases from V and 4 bases from J, with 17 bases in between. Germline CDR1 reads SGHRS; CDR2 reads YFSETQ. CDR3 length equals 16 residues. The CDR3 nucleotides are TGCGCCAGCAGCAAGCGAATCACCAGGGGCACCGGGGAGCTGTTTTTT. This encodes CASSKRITRGTGELFF. The full variable domain, in which reference TRBV5-1 and TRBJ2-2 provide the parts outside the CDR3, is KAGVTQTPRYLIKTRGQQVTLSCSPISGHRSVSWYQQTPGQGLQFLFEYFSETQRNKGNFPGRFSGRQFSNSRSEMNVSTLELGDSALYLCASSKRITRGTGELFFGEGSRLTVL.

The chain recombines TRBV11-3 with TRBJ1-4; D uncertain. The V end lost 6 bases, the J end lost 5 bases, and 19 bases lay between the germline ends. The CDR3 is 16 amino acids. Per the germline V gene, CDR1 is SGHNT and CDR2 is YENEEA. The CDR3 is CASSQWELTGNEKLFF. The CDR3 DNA reads as TGTGCCAGCAGTCAATGGGAGTTGACGGGCAATGAAAAACTGTTTTTT.

The rearrangement joins TRBV19 to TRBJ2-1; 7 bases map to TRBD1. J lost 9 bases, V lost 4 bases, and 12 bases had no gene match. Germline CDR1 reads LNHDA; CDR2 reads SQIVND (reference sequence). The CDR3 covers 15 residues. Written as DNA, the CDR3 is TGTGCCAGTAGTAGGGTAGACAGGGATGAGGTTGAGCAGTTCTTC. As protein: CASSRVDRDEVEQFF.

This chain joins TRBV5-4 and TRBJ2-6; D possibly corresponds to TRBD1 (5 bases). CDR3 length: 15 amino acids. The germline V gene has CDR1 SGHNT and CDR2 YYREEE (reference sequence). Trimming took 2 bases from V and 4 from J, leaving 10 bases between them. CDR3 residues: CASSLGVPGANVLTF. Here the CDR3 DNA reads TGTGCCAGCAGCTTAGGGGTCCCAGGGGCCAACGTCCTGACTTTC.

The chain has TRBV19 and TRBJ1-1; D call uncertain. Trimming shortened V by 6 bases and J by 0 bases, and 8 bases separated the two germline ends. Germline lookup yields CDR1 LNHDA and CDR2 SQIVND (reference sequence). This CDR3 region has 13 residues. The CDR3 region is CASSVHMNTEAFF. DNA of the CDR3: TGTGCCAGTAGCGTCCACATGAACACTGAAGCTTTCTTT.

The chain links TRBV14 to TRBJ2-7; TRBD2 matches at 7 bases. V gave up 3 bases and J gave up 6 bases; unmatched junction bases: 2. Germline CDR1 is SGHDN and CDR2 is FVKESK. This CDR3 is 12 amino acids long. The CDR3 loop reads CASSHGGGEQYF. CDR3 nucleotide sequence: TGTGCCAGCAGCCATGGGGGGGGCGAGCAGTACTTC.

This clone is a singleton in its sample. Written as DNA, the CDR3 is TGCGCCAGCAGCCCCCATGGGGCCGCGACAACTGAAGCTTTCTTT. Its protein product is CASSPHGAATTEAFF. The rearrangement joins TRBV4-3 to TRBJ1-1; the D gene is possibly TRBD1 (5 bases). The CDR3 consists of 15 residues. V gave up 4 bases and J gave up 5 bases, with 17 bases separating them. CDR1 is LGHNA, CDR2 YSLEER, per germline.

The CDR3 sequence: CASSVGLGSAETQYF. In nucleotides, the CDR3 is TGTGCCAGCAGCGTTGGACTAGGCAGTGCGGAGACCCAGTACTTC. This chain connects TRBV9 to TRBJ2-5; TRBD2 matches 7 bases. Germline V lookup: CDR1 SGDLS, CDR2 YYNGEE. This CDR3 region has 15 residues. Trimming took 2 bases from V and 5 from J; bases not matched to a gene: 9. The full variable domain, rest sourced from reference TRBV9 and TRBJ2-5, is DSGVTQTPKHLITATGQRVTLRCSPRSGDLSVYWYQQSLDQGLQFLIQYYNGEERAKGNILERFSAQQFPDLHSELNLSSLELGDSALYFCASSVGLGSAETQYFGPGTRLLVL.

This chain uses TRBV11-3 with TRBJ2-1, with D tentatively TRBD1 or TRBD2 (6 bases each). The germline V gene has CDR1 SGHNT and CDR2 YENEEA. There are 15 residues in the CDR3. V was shortened by 6 bases and J by 2 bases, with 14 bases between the two germline ends. CDR3 bases: TGTGCCAGCAGTCAGGGGTCGGGGGCCTACAATGAGCAGTTCTTC. This sequence encodes CASSQGSGAYNEQFF.

This sequence joins TRBV10-3 and TRBJ2-1; a weak D match, TRBD1 (6 bases). The V end lost 5 bases, the J end lost 5 bases, and 16 bases lay between the germline ends. The CDR3 extends over 15 amino acids. Germline loops: CDR1 ENHRY, CDR2 SYGVKD. The CDR3, as DNA: TGTGCCATCAGTCAAACCTCCGGGACAAACAATGAGCAGTTCTTC. Amino acids: CAISQTSGTNNEQFF.

The sample holds one count of this clone. This sequence joins TRBV4-3 and TRBJ1-2; 11 positions agree with TRBD1. Trimming cost V 3 bases and J 7 bases; bases outside gene matches: 7. Germline V gene data show CDR1 as LGHNA and CDR2 as YSLEER. The length of the CDR3 is 15 residues. The CDR3 coding sequence is TGCGCCAGCAGCCAGGACAGGGGGCGGTCTTTTGGCTACACCTTC. Translation: CASSQDRGRSFGYTF.